The clone carrying this T cell receptor beta chain has a count of ten or more. The sample comes from a study of identical twins. Only healthy Caucasians were enrolled as donors. V shed 2 bases and J shed 6 bases, with 11 bases lying between them. There are 13 residues in the CDR3. Germline loops: CDR1 SGHRS, CDR2 YFSETQ. TCRdb analysed the 5' RACE reads with MiXCR anew, one entry per CDR3 protein. This table has 1.5 million to 2 million distinct CDR3 sequences, more than 30% appearing once. This TCR was recovered from a newborn girl in good health. What was sequenced was cord blood. The chain combines TRBV5-1 with TRBJ1-2; the D gene is possibly TRBD1 (6 bases). The DNA of the CDR3 is TGCGCCAGCAGCTTCTCGGGGGCTGATGGCTACACCTTC. Its translation: CASSFSGADGYTF.